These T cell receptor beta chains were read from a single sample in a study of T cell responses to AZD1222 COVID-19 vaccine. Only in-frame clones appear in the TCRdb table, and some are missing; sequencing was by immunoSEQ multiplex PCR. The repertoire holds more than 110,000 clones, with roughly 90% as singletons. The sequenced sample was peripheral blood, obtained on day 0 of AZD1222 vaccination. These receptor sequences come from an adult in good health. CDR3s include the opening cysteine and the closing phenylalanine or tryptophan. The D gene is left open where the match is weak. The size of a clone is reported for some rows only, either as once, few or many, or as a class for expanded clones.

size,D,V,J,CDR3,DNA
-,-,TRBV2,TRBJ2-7,CASSDSSYEQYF,TGTGCCAGCAGTGACAGTTCCTACGAGCAGTACTTC
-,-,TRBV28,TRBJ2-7,CASSLYGEYEQYF,TGTGCCAGCAGTTTATACGGGGAGTACGAGCAGTACTTC
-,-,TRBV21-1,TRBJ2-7,CASSKAGTAAYEQYF,TGTGCCAGCAGCAAAGCTGGGACAGCGGCTTACGAGCAGTACTTC
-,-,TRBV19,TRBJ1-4,CASTQSPPTTNEKLFF,TGTGCCAGTACCCAATCGCCCCCTACAACTAATGAAAAACTGTTTTTT
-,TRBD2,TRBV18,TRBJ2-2,CASSPRTSGTYTGELFF,TGTGCCAGCTCACCAAGGACTAGCGGGACCTACACCGGGGAGCTGTTTTTT
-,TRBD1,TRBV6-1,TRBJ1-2,CASSEFGTGNYGYTF,TGTGCCAGCAGTGAATTTGGGACAGGGAACTATGGCTACACCTTC
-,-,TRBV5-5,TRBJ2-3,CASSVRDTRTDTQYF,TGTGCCAGCAGCGTCCGGGACACCCGAACAGATACGCAGTATTTT
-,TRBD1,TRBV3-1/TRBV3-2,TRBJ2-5,CASSKQDRVETQYF,TGTGCCAGCTCAAAACAGGACAGGGTGGAGACCCAGTACTTC
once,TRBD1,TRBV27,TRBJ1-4,CASSLTGQYNEKLFF,TGTGCCAGCAGTTTAACGGGACAGTATAATGAAAAACTGTTTTTT
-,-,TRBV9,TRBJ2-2,CASEARNPGELFF,TGTGCCTCGGAGGCACGTAACCCCGGGGAGCTGTTTTTT
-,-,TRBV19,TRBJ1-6,CASSIGRGNSPLHF,TGTGCCAGTAGTATAGGCAGGGGTAATTCACCCCTCCACTTT
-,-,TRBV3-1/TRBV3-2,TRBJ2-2,CASSQRRATNTGELFF,TGTGCCAGCAGCCAAAGGAGGGCAACGAACACCGGGGAGCTGTTTTTT
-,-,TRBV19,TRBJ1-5,CASSIGLISNQPQHF,TGTGCCAGTAGTATAGGGCTCATTAGCAATCAGCCCCAGCATTTT
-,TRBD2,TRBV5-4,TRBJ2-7,CASSLEGGGISYEQYF,TGTGCCAGCAGCTTGGAAGGCGGGGGAATATCCTACGAGCAGTACTTC
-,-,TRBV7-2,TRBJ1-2,CASSPGSTEVYGYTF,TGTGCCAGCAGCCCCGGGAGCACTGAGGTTTATGGCTACACCTTC
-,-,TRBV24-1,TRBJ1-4,CATSDPGSGNEKLFF,TGTGCCACCAGTGATCCAGGTTCGGGGAATGAAAAACTGTTTTTT
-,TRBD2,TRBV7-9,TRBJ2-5,CASSSGTSGIETQYF,TGTGCCAGCAGTTCCGGGACTAGCGGAATAGAGACCCAGTACTTC
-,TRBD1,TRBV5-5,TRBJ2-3,CASSSMGQGQDTQYF,TGTGCCAGCAGCTCGATGGGACAGGGCCAAGATACGCAGTATTTT
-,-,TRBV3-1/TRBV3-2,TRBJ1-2,CASSHYGQRYYGYTF,TGTGCCAGCAGCCACTATGGACAGCGATACTATGGCTACACCTTC
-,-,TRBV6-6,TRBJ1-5,CASSYSTQYSNQPQHF,TGTGCCAGCAGTTACTCTACACAGTATAGCAATCAGCCCCAGCATTTT
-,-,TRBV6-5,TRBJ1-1,CASSKQGETFF,TGTGCCAGCAGTAAACAGGGTGAAACTTTCTTT
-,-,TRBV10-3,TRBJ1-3,CAISESRQTLGSGNTIYF,TGTGCCATCAGTGAGTCCCGGCAGACCTTGGGCTCTGGAAACACCATATATTTT
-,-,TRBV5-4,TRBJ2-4,CASSFPRDSKNIQYF,TGTGCCAGCAGCTTCCCGCGGGACAGCAAAAACATTCAGTACTTC
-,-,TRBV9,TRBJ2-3,CASSVTTGTGTDTQYF,TGTGCCAGCAGCGTAACGACCGGGACTGGCACAGATACGCAGTATTTT
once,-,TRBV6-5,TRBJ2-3,CASSSPRVSDTQYF,TGTGCCAGCAGTAGCCCCAGGGTATCAGATACGCAGTATTTT
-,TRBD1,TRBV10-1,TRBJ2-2,CASGQGAGELFF,TGCGCCAGCGGTCAGGGGGCCGGGGAGCTGTTTTTT
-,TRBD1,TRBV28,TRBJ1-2,CASSSGGVRGYTF,TGTGCCAGCAGTTCAGGGGGCGTCAGGGGCTACACCTTC
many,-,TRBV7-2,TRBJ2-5,CASSLVSIQTSGGPYF,TGTGCCAGCAGCTTAGTGTCCATCCAGACCTCTGGCGGACCGTACTTC
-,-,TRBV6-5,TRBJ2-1,CASRNRQVAYNEQFF,TGTGCCAGCAGAAACCGACAGGTAGCCTACAATGAGCAGTTCTTC
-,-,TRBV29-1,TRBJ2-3,CSVDAGNTDTQYF,TGCAGCGTTGATGCGGGAAACACAGATACGCAGTATTTT
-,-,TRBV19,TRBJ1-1,CASTPYKHTEAFF,TGTGCCAGTACCCCTTACAAGCACACTGAAGCTTTCTTT
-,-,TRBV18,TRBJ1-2,CASSPFSGVGGYTF,TGTGCCAGCTCACCATTCTCAGGGGTTGGCGGCTACACCTTC
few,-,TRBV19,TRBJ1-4,CASRPYGMDEKLFF,TGTGCCAGTAGGCCTTACGGGATGGATGAAAAACTGTTTTTT
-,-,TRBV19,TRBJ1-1,CASSKLGGGTTEAFF,TGTGCCAGTAGTAAATTAGGAGGGGGAACCACTGAAGCTTTCTTT